The rows below give T cell receptor beta chains drawn from one sample of a study of response to subunit inactivated influenza vaccine. Each CDR3 protein gets one entry after TCRdb re-called the RT-PCR reads with MiXCR. The sample has around 320,000 distinct CDR3 sequences; approximately 20% are singletons. This specimen was PBMCs from blood, taken 21 months after vaccination. The origin of the receptors is a man aged 45 to 70 who received an inactivated influenza vaccine. CDR3s include the opening cysteine and the closing phenylalanine or tryptophan. A D gene is named only where the DNA matches it firmly. Clone size is stated in some rows and not others, as once, few, many or a class when expanded.

D gene,V gene,J gene,clone size,CDR3 DNA,CDR3 protein
TRBD1,TRBV25-1,TRBJ2-7,.,TGTGCCAGCAGTGAACCGGGACAGGGCCTCTACGAGCAGTACTTC,CASSEPGQGLYEQYF
.,TRBV7-3,TRBJ1-2,.,TGTGCCAGCAGCTTAGGCCCCCGAGGTGGTGGCTACACCTTC,CASSLGPRGGGYTF
.,TRBV7-8,TRBJ1-5,few,TGTGCCAGCAGCTCGCGGGGGGGATATAGCAATCAGCCCCAGCATTTT,CASSSRGGYSNQPQHF
TRBD2,TRBV4-3,TRBJ2-7,.,TGCGCCAGCAGCCAAGGTACAGCGGGAGGCTTAAAGGCCTACGAGCAGTACTTC,CASSQGTAGGLKAYEQYF
.,TRBV2,TRBJ1-5,.,TGTGCCAGCAGTGAAGTTGGCTCCAATCAGCCCCAGCATTTT,CASSEVGSNQPQHF
TRBD2,TRBV20-1,TRBJ2-5,many,TGCAGTGCTAGAGATAGTACTAGCGGGAGGGAGACCCAGTACTTC,CSARDSTSGRETQYF
.,TRBV12-3/TRBV12-4,TRBJ2-2,few,TGTGCCAGCAGAAAAAGGGGAGCCGGGGAGCTGTTTTTT,CASRKRGAGELFF
.,TRBV12-3/TRBV12-4,TRBJ2-1,few,TGTGCCAGCAGTAGGGACCGGAGCTCCTACAATGAGCAGTTCTTC,CASSRDRSSYNEQFF
.,TRBV3-1,TRBJ1-3,few,TGTGCCAGCAGCCAAGCTTACAGCTCCTCTGGAAACACCATATATTTT,CASSQAYSSSGNTIYF
.,TRBV5-1,TRBJ1-2,few,TGCGCCAGCAGCTTGGGTTACGGAATCTATGGCTACACCTTC,CASSLGYGIYGYTF
TRBD1,TRBV20-1,TRBJ1-5,.,TGCAGTGCTAGGCCGGGACAGGGTGGTCAGCCCCAGCATTTT,CSARPGQGGQPQHF
TRBD1,TRBV29-1,TRBJ2-7,.,TGCAGCGTTGGCGGGGACAGGGGATCCTACGAGCAGTACTTC,CSVGGDRGSYEQYF
.,TRBV5-3,TRBJ1-5,many,TGTGCCAGAAGCTTGGGGTCGGCACAGCGGGGCAATCAGCCCCAGCATTTT,CARSLGSAQRGNQPQHF
.,TRBV7-2,TRBJ2-7,few,TGTGCCAGCAGCTTAGTGCGGGGTCGCCAGTACTTC,CASSLVRGRQYF
TRBD2,TRBV20-1,TRBJ2-5,.,TGCAGTGCTAGAGGAACCCTAGCGGACCAAGAGACCCAGTACTTC,CSARGTLADQETQYF
TRBD1,TRBV3-1,TRBJ2-7,few,TGTGCCAGCAGTCTCGGGACAGGGGGAAACGAGCAGTACTTC,CASSLGTGGNEQYF
TRBD1,TRBV15,TRBJ1-4,few,TGTGCCACCAGCGGCCGGGACAGGGCCGCAACTAATGAAAAACTGTTTTTT,CATSGRDRAATNEKLFF
TRBD2,TRBV4-3,TRBJ2-3,few,TGCGCCAGCAGCCAAGAGAGGGGAGCCAGCGGGGGGAGGACAGATACGCAGTATTTT,CASSQERGASGGRTDTQYF
.,TRBV29-1,TRBJ2-7,.,TGCAGCGTTGAACTCGGTAGGGGAGGCGAGCAGTACTTC,CSVELGRGGEQYF
.,TRBV10-3,TRBJ1-4,.,TGTGCCATCAGTTCCACCGGAGGGGCTAATGAAAAACTGTTTTTT,CAISSTGGANEKLFF
.,TRBV29-1,TRBJ2-5,many,TGCAGCGTTGATGCAGGGCTGGAGACCCAGTACTTC,CSVDAGLETQYF
TRBD1,TRBV29-1,TRBJ2-4,.,TGCAGCGCTGTGACAGGGGCTGGGGCTACGGACATTCAGTACTTC,CSAVTGAGATDIQYF
TRBD1,TRBV11-2,TRBJ2-3,.,TGTGCCAGCAGCTCTCGGACAGGGTCGGATAGCACAGATACGCAGTATTTT,CASSSRTGSDSTDTQYF
.,TRBV4-1,TRBJ2-1,.,TGCGCCAGCAGCCAAGTTGGGGGTTGGGCCTACAATGAGCAGTTCTTC,CASSQVGGWAYNEQFF
.,TRBV28,TRBJ1-1,few,TGTGCCAGCGCCGCTGTGAACACTGAAGCTTTCTTT,CASAAVNTEAFF
.,TRBV24-1,TRBJ1-2,.,TGTGCCACCAGTGATCACTCCTCGGGCTACACCTTC,CATSDHSSGYTF
.,TRBV4-1,TRBJ1-4,.,TGCGCCAGCAGCCAAACCCGCGGTGAAAAACTGTTTTTT,CASSQTRGEKLFF
TRBD1,TRBV18,TRBJ1-5,.,TGTGCCAGCTCACCTTGGGACAGGGGGCTCGATCAGCCCCAGCATTTT,CASSPWDRGLDQPQHF
.,TRBV6-1,TRBJ1-2,few,TGTGCCAGCACGACCGGGACACCTAACTATGGCTACACCTTC,CASTTGTPNYGYTF
.,TRBV20-1,TRBJ2-1,.,TGCAGTGCTGCATATTACAATGAGCAGTTCTTC,CSAAYYNEQFF
.,TRBV20-1,TRBJ1-1,.,TGCAGTGCAAAGCACGGGGGAAGGACTGAAGCTTTCTTT,CSAKHGGRTEAFF
.,TRBV4-2,TRBJ1-5,few,TGTGCCAGCAGCCAAACAGGAAGCAATCAGCCCCAGCATTTT,CASSQTGSNQPQHF
TRBD1,TRBV7-6,TRBJ2-5,.,TGTGCCAGCAGCTTAGGTGCAGGGGGAAAAGAGACCCAGTACTTC,CASSLGAGGKETQYF
.,TRBV13,TRBJ1-2,.,TGTGCCAGCAGCTCCCGAGTCGCTGGCTATGGCTACACCTTC,CASSSRVAGYGYTF
TRBD1,TRBV25-1,TRBJ2-3,few,TGTGCCAGCAGTGAGACGGACAGGGGCTGGCGTGGCACGCAGTATTTT,CASSETDRGWRGTQYF
TRBD1,TRBV24-1,TRBJ1-2,few,TGTGCCACCTCGCTTGGGACAGGGGTTGATGGCTACACCTTC,CATSLGTGVDGYTF
.,TRBV7-6,TRBJ1-5,many,TGTGCCAGCAGCTTAGTGTCAGCTACCAATCAGCCCCAGCATTTT,CASSLVSATNQPQHF